The 25 T cell receptor beta chains in this list originate from one sample, sequenced in a study of T cells after yellow fever vaccination. TCRdb itself ran the 5' RACE reads through MiXCR, one entry per CDR3 protein. There are 450,000 to 550,000 distinct CDR3 sequences in the sample; around a fifth occur only once, and about 17% lies in the top ten. Source: PBMCs, taken roughly 20 days after the first yellow fever vaccination. Every receptor here comes from a young man who received the YFV17D yellow fever vaccine.

The rearrangement joins TRBV16 to TRBJ1-1; D is ambiguous. This CDR3 is 16 amino acids long. Germline V gene lookup returns CDR1 KGHSY and CDR2 FQNENV. The ends were cut back, 6 bases at V and 0 bases at J, with 17 bases in the middle. The CDR3 bases are TGTGCCAGCAGACGCCTTCCTTCCGGCATGAACACTGAAGCTTTCTTT. It encodes CASRRLPSGMNTEAFF.

This chain links TRBV28 with TRBJ2-7; perhaps D is TRBD1 or TRBD2 (5 bases each). This CDR3 is built from 15 residues. Trimming removed 6 bases from V and 1 base from J, with 16 bases in between. The germline V gene has CDR1 MDHEN and CDR2 SYDVKM. The CDR3 DNA sequence: TGTGCCAGCAGGGATGGGACGACGCATTCCTACGAGCAGTACTTC. Amino acids: CASRDGTTHSYEQYF.

Ten or more counts support this clonotype. V is TRBV5-1 and J is TRBJ2-7; 14 bases match TRBD2. CDR3 length: 16 residues. After removal of 3 bases from V and 3 bases from J, the junction contained 5 bases not matched to a gene. Germline loops: CDR1 SGHRS, CDR2 YFSETQ. The CDR3 sequence is CASSSTSGGANYEQYF. The DNA of the CDR3 is TGCGCCAGCAGCTCGACTAGCGGGGGGGCAAACTACGAGCAGTACTTC.

This chain joins TRBV11-2 and TRBJ2-1; tentatively, D is TRBD1 (6 bases). The CDR3 is made up of 15 amino acids. Per the germline V gene, CDR1 is SGHAT and CDR2 is FQNNGV. V lost 5 bases and J lost 8, with 19 bases in between. The CDR3 bases are TGTGCCAGCAGCCCGACAACAGGGACAAGCGATGAGCAGTTCTTC. It encodes CASSPTTGTSDEQFF.

This clonotype has just a few counts. V gene TRBV7-2 combines with J gene TRBJ1-2, with 7 bases aligning to TRBD1. V gave up 3 bases and J gave up 0 bases; unmatched junction bases: 10. CDR1 is SGHTA and CDR2 is FQGNSA in the germline V gene. CDR3 length equals 17 residues. The CDR3 bases are TGTGCCAGCAGCTTCCGAGGGACAGCCTTGCCTAACTATGGCTACACCTTC. It encodes CASSFRGTALPNYGYTF.

In its sample, this clonotype was seen a few times. The gene calls are TRBV7-2 and TRBJ2-3; the D call may be TRBD1 or TRBD2 (5 bases each). Germline V gene lookup returns CDR1 SGHTA and CDR2 FQGNSA. V was pared by 5 bases and J by 4 bases, with 10 bases between. The length of the CDR3 is 13 residues. CDR3 in DNA: TGTGCCAGCAGCCCTGGGACCTCAGATACGCAGTATTTT. This gives the protein CASSPGTSDTQYF.

This chain uses TRBV19 with TRBJ2-1; 11 bases match TRBD1. Germline V gene lookup returns CDR1 LNHDA and CDR2 SQIVND (reference sequence). V trimming: 5 bases; J trimming: 5 bases; junction bases outside the gene matches: 20. The CDR3 is 20 amino acids. CDR3 sequence reads: CASSPLLPGQGVGSNNEQFF. CDR3 DNA sequence: TGTGCCAGTAGTCCCCTCCTTCCGGGACAGGGGGTGGGCAGTAACAATGAGCAGTTCTTC.

This chain uses TRBV6-6 with TRBJ1-5; no clear D. V shed 2 bases and J shed 6 bases, with 8 bases lying between them. This CDR3 region has 13 residues. CDR1 MNHNY and CDR2 SVGAGI come from the germline V gene (reference sequence). The CDR3 DNA sequence: TGTGCCAGCAGTTACGAGGAAGCTCAGCCCCAGCATTTT. As protein: CASSYEEAQPQHF.

There are a few counts of this clonotype. This rearrangement joins TRBV6-1 to TRBJ1-4; 10 bases are a match to TRBD1. The CDR3 totals 16 residues. Germline-derived CDR1 and CDR2 are MNHNS and SASEGT. V dropped 3 bases and J dropped 6; count of bases not matched to a gene: 7. Here the CDR3 reads CASSEPDRGRDEKLFF. The CDR3 DNA reads as TGTGCCAGCAGTGAGCCAGACAGGGGGCGAGATGAAAAACTGTTTTTT.

The rearrangement links TRBV7-2 to TRBJ2-1, with TRBD2 identical over 10 bases. Unmatched junction bases numbered 7, after V lost 4 bases and J lost 10 bases. The CDR3 consists of 14 residues. CDR1 is SGHTA, CDR2 FQGNSA, per germline. The CDR3 protein is CASSSSGGPVEQFF. In DNA form, the CDR3 reads TGTGCCAGCAGCTCTAGCGGGGGCCCAGTAGAGCAGTTCTTC.

The chain couples TRBV11-2 to TRBJ1-2, with 7 positions matching TRBD1. The CDR3 contains 16 residues. Germline CDR1 reads SGHAT; CDR2 reads FQNNGV. Losses at the gene ends were 0 bases for V and 6 bases for J; bases not matched to a gene: 10. The CDR3 region is CASSLDVGGQKNGYTF. DNA for the CDR3: TGTGCCAGCAGCTTAGATGTTGGGGGACAGAAGAATGGCTACACCTTC.

The V gene is TRBV10-3, the J gene TRBJ2-7; 8 bases are shared with TRBD1. In germline, CDR1 is ENHRY, CDR2 SYGVKD. CDR3 length: 14 amino acids. The junction had 13 bases not matched to a gene; V was cut back by 11 bases and J by 4 bases. CDR3 coding DNA: TGTGCCGTGGATCAGGGGGCGAAATCTTACGAGCAGTACTTC. This sequence encodes CAVDQGAKSYEQYF.

This clonotype was recorded only once. The rearrangement links TRBV29-1 to TRBJ2-1; D ambiguous. Germline values: CDR1 SQVTM, CDR2 ANQGSEA. The ends were cut back, 7 bases at V and 6 bases at J, with 16 bases in the middle. There are 13 residues in the CDR3. The CDR3 DNA sequence: TGCAGCGGGCTGCGGCAGTCGTCCAATGAGCAGTTCTTC. It encodes CSGLRQSSNEQFF.

This rearrangement joins TRBV10-3 to TRBJ2-2, with D possibly TRBD2 on 8 matching bases. Trimming left V 0 bases short and J 5 bases short, with 31 bases between. The germline V gene has CDR1 ENHRY and CDR2 SYGVKD. This CDR3 has 22 amino acids. CDR3 in DNA: TGTGCCATCAGTGAGTCGCTGGCTGGGACAGACGTAGCGGGGAGTATTACCGGGGAGCTGTTTTTT. This gives the protein CAISESLAGTDVAGSITGELFF.

This clonotype has ten or more counts. J is TRBJ1-1 and V is TRBV20-1; TRBD1 matches at 7 bases. Germline V gene sequence: CDR1 DFQATT, CDR2 SNEGSKA (reference sequence). V lost 6 bases to trimming and J lost 7 bases; unmatched junction nucleotides: 11. This CDR3 is 13 amino acids long. The CDR3 loop reads CSASGGGAVEAFF. The CDR3 bases are TGCAGTGCGAGTGGAGGGGGCGCGGTTGAAGCTTTCTTT.

The chain carries TRBV6-2 or TRBV6-3 and TRBJ1-1; no firm D call. Between the trimmed V and J ends, which lost 6 bases and 0 bases, there was a span of 20 bases. CDR3 size: 17 residues. The germline CDR1 and CDR2 sequences are MNHEY and SVGEGT. The CDR3 here is CASSPEQRTSLNTEAFF. CDR3 nucleotide sequence: TGTGCCAGCAGCCCCGAACAGCGGACCAGCCTGAACACTGAAGCTTTCTTT.

The rearrangement joins TRBV7-2 to TRBJ2-5, with TRBD1 as a possible D gene (5 bases). Germline assignment: CDR1 SGHTA and CDR2 FQGNSA. This CDR3 is built from 14 residues. V shed 5 bases and J shed 4 bases, with 14 bases lying between them. CDR3 nucleotides: TGTGCCAGCAGCCTAGAACAGGTCAGAGAGACCCAGTACTTC. As protein: CASSLEQVRETQYF.

In its sample, this clonotype was seen a few times. The chain combines TRBV20-1 with TRBJ2-1, with TRBD2 matching over 8 bases. The CDR3 loop spans 15 amino acids. After removal of 1 base from V and 3 bases from J, the junction contained 5 bases not matched to a gene. Germline CDR1 reads DFQATT; CDR2 reads SNEGSKA (reference sequence). As DNA, the CDR3 is TGCAGTGCTAGAGGTTGGCGGGGGGACTACAATGAGCAGTTCTTC. Translated, it gives CSARGWRGDYNEQFF.

This clonotype showed up just a few times. The chain recombines TRBV6-2 or TRBV6-3 with TRBJ2-1; D is perhaps TRBD1 or TRBD2 (5 bases each). Germline-derived CDR1 and CDR2 are MNHEY and SVGEGT. The CDR3 sequence is 17 residues long. V lost 10 bases and J lost 5, with 27 bases in between. The CDR3 coding sequence is TGTGCCACCCAACCGGGACGCGCGGGCGATTGGGACAATGAGCAGTTCTTC. This encodes CATQPGRAGDWDNEQFF.

This chain uses TRBV20-1 with TRBJ2-7, with unresolved D. This CDR3 is 14 amino acids long. V was cut by 1 base and J by 1 base, with 11 bases left in between. Per the germline V gene, CDR1 is DFQATT and CDR2 is SNEGSKA (reference sequence). For the CDR3, the DNA is TGCAGTGCTAGAGTCAGTTGGCCTTCCTACGAGCAGTACGTC. As protein: CSARVSWPSYEQYV.

The chain carries TRBV27 and TRBJ1-5, with D uncertain. Trimming stripped 6 bases from V and 7 bases from J, with 16 bases between. Germline CDR1 is MNHEY and CDR2 is SMNVEV (reference sequence). This CDR3 is built from 14 residues. CDR3 residues: CASRPSSVFQPQHF. The DNA of the CDR3 is TGTGCCAGCAGGCCGTCCTCAGTATTCCAGCCCCAGCATTTT.

V is TRBV10-3 and J is TRBJ2-3; TRBD2 aligns across 8 bases. CDR1 is ENHRY and CDR2 is SYGVKD in the germline V gene. CDR3 length: 13 amino acids. V trimming: 11 bases; J trimming: 2 bases; junction bases outside the gene matches: 6. The CDR3 region is CAVLAGSTDTQYF. In DNA, the CDR3 is TGTGCCGTCCTAGCGGGCTCCACAGATACGCAGTATTTT.

The chain links TRBV5-1 to TRBJ2-1; D uncertain. The V gene's germline CDR1 is SGHRS and CDR2 YFSETQ. This CDR3 comprises 14 residues. Trimming left V 2 bases short and J 5 bases short, with 11 bases between. DNA for the CDR3: TGCGCCAGCAGCTTTAGGTTTGCCCACAATGAGCAGTTCTTC. Translated, it gives CASSFRFAHNEQFF.

Only a few counts were recorded for this clonotype. This chain links TRBV5-1 with TRBJ1-2; the D gene is possibly TRBD1 (5 bases). Germline CDR1 reads SGHRS; CDR2 reads YFSETQ. The CDR3 totals 17 residues. Trimming removed 0 bases at V and 12 bases at J, with 27 bases between. CDR3 loop: CASSLVSGRHPRVVDTF. The CDR3 region has the DNA TGCGCCAGCAGCTTGGTGTCAGGGAGACACCCGCGGGTTGTCGACACCTTC.

This chain connects TRBV6-5 to TRBJ1-1; the D is unclear. Trimming stripped 2 bases from V and 6 bases from J, with 10 bases between. Germline V gene sequence: CDR1 MNHEY, CDR2 SVGAGI. CDR3 length equals 13 residues. CDR3 loop: CASSYPAAAEAFF. The CDR3 DNA sequence: TGTGCCAGCAGTTACCCAGCGGCGGCTGAAGCTTTCTTT.